In its sample, the clone carrying this T cell receptor (beta chain) was seen many times. What it binds is not known. The data derive from a study of T-cell memory formation after mild COVID-19. About the study: TCR clusters mostly belonged to single donors. Findings and limits, study-wide: For contracting clones, CD4+ ones sat mainly in CM and EM, CD8+ in EMRA.

It was 5'RACE with constant-segment primers that produced the TCR alpha and TCR beta cDNA libraries, which carried sample barcodes and UMIs. Each CDR3 protein gets one entry after TCRdb re-called the 5' RACE reads with MiXCR. The table lists fewer than 40,000 distinct CDR3 sequences, roughly 11% of them singletons. This sequence was found in a man aged 18 to 29 who had mild COVID-19 (a few samples of this study predate the infection). Cell type and time point are not known. Sequenced: PBMCs or a T cell subset sorted from them (not recorded which).

The CDR3 sequence is CAIAYTGELFF. The CDR3, as DNA: TGTGCCATCGCTTACACCGGGGAGCTGTTTTTT. This rearrangement joins TRBV6-2 or TRBV6-3 to TRBJ2-2; D not certain. CDR1 MNHEY and CDR2 SVGEGT come from the germline V gene. The V gene lost 10 bases and the J gene lost 3 bases, with 6 bases spanning the gap. This CDR3 is built from 11 residues.